The rows below give T cell receptor beta chains drawn from one sample of a study of Ad26.COV2.S vaccination and SARS-CoV-2 variants. Method: immunoSEQ multiplex PCR; TCRdb's copy keeps in-frame clones and lacks some. The sample consists of 410,000 or so clones, about 93% of them appearing once. This specimen was peripheral blood, taken in a trial of Ad26.COV2.S vaccine versus placebo. These receptors originate from a person between 18 and 65 years old who received the Ad26.COV2.S COVID-19 vaccine or a placebo. Each CDR3 is given with its conserved first and last residue. Each record gives: V gene, clone size, D gene, J gene, CDR3 DNA, CDR3 protein. D genes are given only for firm matches. Clone size appears in some rows only: once, few, many, or a class for an expanded clone.

v_gene: TRBV11-2
abundance: few
d_gene: .
j_gene: TRBJ2-1
CDR3nt: TGTGCCAGCAGCTTAGGAGGGGGCTCCTACAATGAGCAGTTCTTC
CDR3aa: CASSLGGGSYNEQFF

v_gene: TRBV2
abundance: once
d_gene: .
j_gene: TRBJ1-5
CDR3nt: TGTGCCAGCAGTCTCCGCCAGGTATCCAGCAATCAGCCCCAGCATTTT
CDR3aa: CASSLRQVSSNQPQHF

v_gene: TRBV5-4
abundance: .
d_gene: TRBD1
j_gene: TRBJ1-2
CDR3nt: TGTGCCAGCAGTATAGGACAGGGGGCTTATGGCTACACCTTC
CDR3aa: CASSIGQGAYGYTF

v_gene: TRBV28
abundance: .
d_gene: .
j_gene: TRBJ1-4
CDR3nt: TGTGCCAGCATCTCGCACGGGAGGGGGGAAAAACTGTTTTTT
CDR3aa: CASISHGRGEKLFF

v_gene: TRBV6-5
abundance: .
d_gene: .
j_gene: TRBJ2-7
CDR3nt: TGTGCCAGCAGGTACGGGACTCGATACTACGAGCAGTACTTC
CDR3aa: CASRYGTRYYEQYF

v_gene: TRBV6-2/TRBV6-3
abundance: .
d_gene: .
j_gene: TRBJ2-5
CDR3nt: TGTGCCAGCAGTTACGATCGGGAGACCCAGTACTTC
CDR3aa: CASSYDRETQYF

v_gene: TRBV6-6
abundance: .
d_gene: .
j_gene: TRBJ1-6
CDR3nt: TGTGCCAGCAGTTACTCGGGGGCGGATAATTCACCCCTCCACTTT
CDR3aa: CASSYSGADNSPLHF

v_gene: TRBV5-1
abundance: .
d_gene: .
j_gene: TRBJ1-4
CDR3nt: TGCGCCAGCAGCTTGAGCGGACAAACTAATGAAAAACTGTTTTTT
CDR3aa: CASSLSGQTNEKLFF

v_gene: TRBV20-1
abundance: .
d_gene: .
j_gene: TRBJ2-7
CDR3nt: TGCAGTGGAGGGGTCTCCTACGAGCAGTACTTC
CDR3aa: CSGGVSYEQYF

v_gene: TRBV29-1
abundance: .
d_gene: TRBD2
j_gene: TRBJ2-7
CDR3nt: TGCAGCGTAGCTGGAGGGAGGGCGGTCGAGCAGTACTTC
CDR3aa: CSVAGGRAVEQYF

v_gene: TRBV4-3
abundance: .
d_gene: .
j_gene: TRBJ2-2
CDR3nt: TGCGCCAGCAGCCAGGGGGAGACCCCGAACACCGGGGAGCTGTTTTTT
CDR3aa: CASSQGETPNTGELFF

v_gene: TRBV25-1
abundance: .
d_gene: .
j_gene: TRBJ2-2
CDR3nt: TGTGCCAGCAGTGCTAGGGATACCGGGGAGCTGTTTTTT
CDR3aa: CASSARDTGELFF

v_gene: TRBV7-9
abundance: .
d_gene: .
j_gene: TRBJ1-4
CDR3nt: TGTGCCAGCAGCCATACCCTGGCAGGCAATGAAAAACTGTTTTTT
CDR3aa: CASSHTLAGNEKLFF

v_gene: TRBV12-3/TRBV12-4
abundance: .
d_gene: .
j_gene: TRBJ2-5
CDR3nt: TGTGCCAGCAGTTACGGGGTGACCCAGTACTTC
CDR3aa: CASSYGVTQYF

v_gene: TRBV28
abundance: .
d_gene: TRBD1
j_gene: TRBJ2-7
CDR3nt: TGTGCCAGCACCTCCGGACAGGGGCACTCCTACGAGCAGTACTTC
CDR3aa: CASTSGQGHSYEQYF

v_gene: TRBV6-2/TRBV6-3
abundance: .
d_gene: .
j_gene: TRBJ2-2
CDR3nt: TGTGCCAGCAGTTTCCCTGGGGGATCCACCGGGGAGCTGTTTTTT
CDR3aa: CASSFPGGSTGELFF

v_gene: TRBV18
abundance: .
d_gene: TRBD2
j_gene: TRBJ2-2
CDR3nt: TGTGCCAGCTCACCACTGCCCGTCGCGCTAGCGGGAGGGCCAGGGACCGGGGAGCTGTTTTTT
CDR3aa: CASSPLPVALAGGPGTGELFF

v_gene: TRBV13
abundance: .
d_gene: TRBD2
j_gene: TRBJ2-1
CDR3nt: TGTGCCAGCAGCTTAGCGGGGCCTAGCGGGAGGGCCGTCGATGAGCAGTTCTTC
CDR3aa: CASSLAGPSGRAVDEQFF

v_gene: TRBV28
abundance: .
d_gene: TRBD2
j_gene: TRBJ2-1
CDR3nt: TGTGCCAGCATCACTAGCGGGAGGGGCTCCTACAATGAGCAGTTCTTC
CDR3aa: CASITSGRGSYNEQFF

v_gene: TRBV5-4
abundance: .
d_gene: .
j_gene: TRBJ1-2
CDR3nt: TGTGCCAGCAGCTTACGAAGTAGTAACTATGGCTACACCTTC
CDR3aa: CASSLRSSNYGYTF

v_gene: TRBV27
abundance: .
d_gene: .
j_gene: TRBJ2-1
CDR3nt: TGTGCCAGCAGTTTGCGCGGGCATGAGCAGTTCTTC
CDR3aa: CASSLRGHEQFF

v_gene: TRBV6-1
abundance: .
d_gene: TRBD2
j_gene: TRBJ2-4
CDR3nt: TGTGCCAGCAGTGAAGCGCGGGGGAGAATTCAGTACTTC
CDR3aa: CASSEARGRIQYF

v_gene: TRBV7-8
abundance: once
d_gene: .
j_gene: TRBJ1-5
CDR3nt: TGTGCCACCTGTAATTTCGGCAATCAGCCCCAGCATTTT
CDR3aa: CATCNFGNQPQHF

v_gene: TRBV25-1
abundance: once
d_gene: TRBD1
j_gene: TRBJ1-3
CDR3nt: TGTGCCAGCAGTATCGGACAGGGGACTGGAAACACCATATATTTT
CDR3aa: CASSIGQGTGNTIYF

v_gene: TRBV29-1
abundance: few
d_gene: .
j_gene: TRBJ1-5
CDR3nt: TGCCGGTCGAGGGCCGTTATAAGCAATCAGCCCCAGCATTTT
CDR3aa: CRSRAVISNQPQHF

v_gene: TRBV6-6
abundance: .
d_gene: .
j_gene: TRBJ2-7
CDR3nt: TGTGCCAGCAGTTACCAAAGGGACGGCTCCTACGAGCAGTACTTC
CDR3aa: CASSYQRDGSYEQYF

v_gene: TRBV21-1
abundance: .
d_gene: .
j_gene: TRBJ1-5
CDR3nt: TGTGCCAGCAGCCGACGATTTAGTCAGCCCCAGCATTTT
CDR3aa: CASSRRFSQPQHF

v_gene: TRBV4-3
abundance: .
d_gene: TRBD2
j_gene: TRBJ2-1
CDR3nt: TGCGCCAGCAGCCAGACTAGCGGGAGTCTCGACAATGAGCAGTTCTTC
CDR3aa: CASSQTSGSLDNEQFF

v_gene: TRBV18
abundance: .
d_gene: .
j_gene: TRBJ1-4
CDR3nt: TGTGCCAGCTCCAGGGGCACTAATGAAAAACTGTTTTTT
CDR3aa: CASSRGTNEKLFF

v_gene: TRBV27
abundance: .
d_gene: .
j_gene: TRBJ2-7
CDR3nt: TGTGCCAGCAGTTTAATGCGGAACTCCTACGAGCAGTACTTC
CDR3aa: CASSLMRNSYEQYF

v_gene: TRBV7-2
abundance: .
d_gene: .
j_gene: TRBJ2-7
CDR3nt: TGTGCCAGCAGCCCAGAGGGCGGAATCTACGAGCAGTACTTC
CDR3aa: CASSPEGGIYEQYF

v_gene: TRBV18
abundance: few
d_gene: TRBD1
j_gene: TRBJ1-2
CDR3nt: TGTGCCAGCTCACCCTTTGCGGGACAGCACTATGGCTACACCTTC
CDR3aa: CASSPFAGQHYGYTF

v_gene: TRBV5-4
abundance: once
d_gene: .
j_gene: TRBJ2-5
CDR3nt: TGTGCCAGCAGCGACATGACTAGGAAACAAGAGACCCAGTACTTC
CDR3aa: CASSDMTRKQETQYF

v_gene: TRBV5-4
abundance: .
d_gene: .
j_gene: TRBJ2-3
CDR3nt: TGTGCCAGCACCGCCGGGAACACCCGCACAGATACGCAGTATTTT
CDR3aa: CASTAGNTRTDTQYF

v_gene: TRBV7-9
abundance: .
d_gene: TRBD2
j_gene: TRBJ2-1
CDR3nt: TGTGCCAGCAGCGCAACTAGCGGGAGGGCCTTTTACAATGAGCAGTTCTTC
CDR3aa: CASSATSGRAFYNEQFF

v_gene: TRBV5-1
abundance: .
d_gene: .
j_gene: TRBJ2-5
CDR3nt: TGCGCCAGCAGCCCGGGACAACTACAAGAGACCCAGTACTTC
CDR3aa: CASSPGQLQETQYF

v_gene: TRBV5-1
abundance: .
d_gene: .
j_gene: TRBJ1-4
CDR3nt: TGCGCCAGCAGCTTGGGGCAGCCAGCTGAAAAACTGTTTTTT
CDR3aa: CASSLGQPAEKLFF

v_gene: TRBV27
abundance: .
d_gene: TRBD1
j_gene: TRBJ2-7
CDR3nt: TGTGCCAGCAGTTTACAGGGGGCGCGGTACGAGCAGTACTTC
CDR3aa: CASSLQGARYEQYF

v_gene: TRBV7-7
abundance: .
d_gene: TRBD1
j_gene: TRBJ2-7
CDR3nt: TGTGCTAGCAGCTCAGGACAGGACCGCTCCTACGAGCAGTACTTC
CDR3aa: CASSSGQDRSYEQYF

v_gene: TRBV7-8
abundance: .
d_gene: TRBD2
j_gene: TRBJ2-7
CDR3nt: TGTGCCAGCAGCTTCATACTAGCGGGAGAGGTGGGCGAGCAGTACTTC
CDR3aa: CASSFILAGEVGEQYF

v_gene: TRBV7-9
abundance: .
d_gene: .
j_gene: TRBJ2-1
CDR3nt: TGTGCCAGCAGCTCCAATACCCATGAGCAGTTCTTC
CDR3aa: CASSSNTHEQFF

v_gene: TRBV28
abundance: .
d_gene: .
j_gene: TRBJ2-7
CDR3nt: TGTGCCAGCAGTTCGAGGGGCGCATCCTACGAGCAGTACTTC
CDR3aa: CASSSRGASYEQYF

v_gene: TRBV4-3
abundance: once
d_gene: TRBD1
j_gene: TRBJ2-4
CDR3nt: TGCGCCAGCAGCCAGGCGCAGGGGGCCCCGCAAAACATTCAGTACTTC
CDR3aa: CASSQAQGAPQNIQYF

v_gene: TRBV9
abundance: .
d_gene: .
j_gene: TRBJ2-2
CDR3nt: TGTGCCAGCAGCCCCCGCGGAGGAGGGGAGTATTTCACCGGGGAGCTGTTTTTT
CDR3aa: CASSPRGGGEYFTGELFF

v_gene: TRBV6-5
abundance: .
d_gene: .
j_gene: TRBJ1-6
CDR3nt: TGTGCCAGCAGGGGGACAAAGAACAATTCACCCCTCCACTTT
CDR3aa: CASRGTKNNSPLHF

v_gene: TRBV29-1
abundance: .
d_gene: TRBD1
j_gene: TRBJ2-5
CDR3nt: TGCAGCGTTGAAATCGGGACAGGGCGCCAAGAGACCCAGTACTTC
CDR3aa: CSVEIGTGRQETQYF

v_gene: TRBV5-6
abundance: once
d_gene: .
j_gene: TRBJ2-2
CDR3nt: TGTGCCAGCAGCTTGACTAAACAGAGCACCGGGGAGCTGTTTTTT
CDR3aa: CASSLTKQSTGELFF

v_gene: TRBV18
abundance: .
d_gene: .
j_gene: TRBJ1-3
CDR3nt: TGTGCCAGCTCCCCCCTCCCCGGCAAGGCTGGGAACACCATATATTTT
CDR3aa: CASSPLPGKAGNTIYF

v_gene: TRBV28
abundance: .
d_gene: TRBD2
j_gene: TRBJ2-7
CDR3nt: TGTGCCAGCAGTGATCCGTCGACTAGCGGGGACTCCTACGAGCAGTACTTC
CDR3aa: CASSDPSTSGDSYEQYF

v_gene: TRBV11-2
abundance: .
d_gene: .
j_gene: TRBJ1-2
CDR3nt: TGTGCCAGCAGCTTTTCGCGGGGGTCAACGTCGGAGGGCTACACCTTC
CDR3aa: CASSFSRGSTSEGYTF

v_gene: TRBV5-6
abundance: once
d_gene: TRBD2
j_gene: TRBJ2-2
CDR3nt: TGTGCCAGCAGCTTCAGCCTAGCGGGACTGAACACCGGGGAGCTGTTTTTT
CDR3aa: CASSFSLAGLNTGELFF

v_gene: TRBV7-2
abundance: .
d_gene: TRBD2
j_gene: TRBJ2-5
CDR3nt: TGTGCCAGCAGCTCCTGGGGGGGAGGCAGGGAGACCCAGTACTTC
CDR3aa: CASSSWGGGRETQYF

v_gene: TRBV28
abundance: .
d_gene: TRBD1
j_gene: TRBJ1-4
CDR3nt: TGTGCCAGCAGTGTACTCACAGGGGCCGATGAAAAACTGTTTTTT
CDR3aa: CASSVLTGADEKLFF

v_gene: TRBV5-1
abundance: .
d_gene: TRBD2
j_gene: TRBJ2-7
CDR3nt: TGCGCCAGCTCGGACACCGGGACTAGGGGCAACGAGCAGTACTTC
CDR3aa: CASSDTGTRGNEQYF

v_gene: TRBV11-2
abundance: .
d_gene: .
j_gene: TRBJ2-5
CDR3nt: TGTGCCAGCAGCTTAAAGGAGACCCAGTACTTC
CDR3aa: CASSLKETQYF

v_gene: TRBV6-5
abundance: few
d_gene: .
j_gene: TRBJ1-6
CDR3nt: TGTGCCAGCAGTTACGAGCAGGGCGGTAATTCACCCCTCCACTTT
CDR3aa: CASSYEQGGNSPLHF

v_gene: TRBV11-2
abundance: .
d_gene: .
j_gene: TRBJ2-7
CDR3nt: TGTGCCAGCAGCTCTAATTTGTGGTTTAGCTCCTACGAGCAGTACTTC
CDR3aa: CASSSNLWFSSYEQYF